This T cell receptor (beta chain) was identified in a study of T-cell memory formation after mild COVID-19. Broader study findings: CD8+ contracting clones occupied EMRA, while CD4+ ones occupied mainly CM and EM.

CDR1 MDHEN and CDR2 SYDVKM come from the germline V gene. V trimming: 4 bases; J trimming: 7 bases; junction bases outside the gene matches: 10. The CDR3 loop spans 15 amino acids. TCRdb analysed the 5' RACE reads with MiXCR anew, one entry per CDR3 protein. Of over 400,000 distinct CDR3 sequences listed, 20% to 30% were seen once; the top ten hold approximately 14%. Remarks on this clonotype: The antigen remains undetermined.

This sequence joins TRBV28 and TRBJ1-2, with 9 bases identical to TRBD1. Sequenced sample: PBMCs or a T cell subset sorted from them (not recorded which). This sequence originates from an adult woman who had mild COVID-19 (a few samples of this study predate the infection). Cell type and time point are not known. The CDR3: CASSSLRTGVGGYTF. The DNA of the CDR3 is TGTGCCAGCAGTTCCCTCCGGACAGGGGTGGGTGGCTACACCTTC.